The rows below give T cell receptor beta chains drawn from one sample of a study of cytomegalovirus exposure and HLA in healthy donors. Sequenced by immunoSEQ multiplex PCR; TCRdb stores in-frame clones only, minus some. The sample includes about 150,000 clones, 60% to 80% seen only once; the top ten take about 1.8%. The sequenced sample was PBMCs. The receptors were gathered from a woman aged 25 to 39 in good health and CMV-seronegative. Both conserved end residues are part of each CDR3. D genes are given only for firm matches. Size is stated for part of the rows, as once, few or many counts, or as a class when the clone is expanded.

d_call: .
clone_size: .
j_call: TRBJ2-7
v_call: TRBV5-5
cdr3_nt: TGTGCCAGCAGCCGATGGGGCAGCGCCTACGAGCAGTACTTC
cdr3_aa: CASSRWGSAYEQYF

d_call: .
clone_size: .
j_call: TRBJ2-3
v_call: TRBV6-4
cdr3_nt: TGTGCCAGCAGCGGGAAACAGGGCCTTACTAGCACAGATACGCAGTATTTT
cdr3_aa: CASSGKQGLTSTDTQYF

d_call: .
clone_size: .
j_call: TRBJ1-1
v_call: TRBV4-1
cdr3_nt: TGCGCCAGCAGCCAAGATATGAACACTGAAGCTTTCTTT
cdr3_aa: CASSQDMNTEAFF

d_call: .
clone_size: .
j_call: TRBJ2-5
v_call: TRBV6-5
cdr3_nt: TGTGCCAGCAGTGATCGGGGGGCGGCGGCCCAGTACTTC
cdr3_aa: CASSDRGAAAQYF

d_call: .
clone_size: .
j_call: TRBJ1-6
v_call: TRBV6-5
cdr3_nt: TGTGCCAGCAGTTACGAGGGTTTTTCGCCCCTCCACTTT
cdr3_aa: CASSYEGFSPLHF

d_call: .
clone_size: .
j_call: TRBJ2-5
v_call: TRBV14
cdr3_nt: TGTGCCAGCAGCCAAGTTCCCGGGCTAGCGATGCAGTACTTC
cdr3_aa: CASSQVPGLAMQYF

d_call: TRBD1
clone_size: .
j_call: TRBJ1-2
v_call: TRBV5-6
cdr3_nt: TGTGCCAGCAGCCTCCGGGACAGACTCTATGGCTACACCTTC
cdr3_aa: CASSLRDRLYGYTF

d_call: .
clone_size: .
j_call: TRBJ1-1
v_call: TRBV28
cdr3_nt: TGTGCCAGCAGTTTGGCGAACACTGAAGCTTTCTTT
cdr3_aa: CASSLANTEAFF

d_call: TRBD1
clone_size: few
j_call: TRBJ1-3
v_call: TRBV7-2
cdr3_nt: TGTGCCAGCAGCCCGGGACAGGGGGGTTCGGGAAACACCATATATTTT
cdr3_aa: CASSPGQGGSGNTIYF

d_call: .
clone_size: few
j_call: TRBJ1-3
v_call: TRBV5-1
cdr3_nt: TGCGCCAGTGGTCCCGAGGGAACTGGAAACACCATATATTTT
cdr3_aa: CASGPEGTGNTIYF

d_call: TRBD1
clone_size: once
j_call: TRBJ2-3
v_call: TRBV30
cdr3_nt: TGTGCCTGGGGGAGGACAGGGCGCACAGATACGCAGTATTTT
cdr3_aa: CAWGRTGRTDTQYF

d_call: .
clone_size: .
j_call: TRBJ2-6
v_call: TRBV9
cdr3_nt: TGTGCCAGCAGCGTAGGGCCCTCTGGGGCCAACGTCCTGACTTTC
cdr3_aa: CASSVGPSGANVLTF

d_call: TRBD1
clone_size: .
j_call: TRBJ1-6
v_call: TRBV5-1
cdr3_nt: TGCGCCAGCTCATATGACAGGGGATCCACCCTCCACTTT
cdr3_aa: CASSYDRGSTLHF

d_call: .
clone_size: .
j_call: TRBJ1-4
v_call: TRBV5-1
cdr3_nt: TGCGCCAGCAGCCCCTACGCCACAGGGTTCAATGAAAAACTGTTTTTT
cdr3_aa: CASSPYATGFNEKLFF

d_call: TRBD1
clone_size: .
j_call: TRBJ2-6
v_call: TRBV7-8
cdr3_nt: TGTGCCAGCAGCTTAGTAACAGGGGGTGTGTCTGGGGCCAACGTCCTGACTTTC
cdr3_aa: CASSLVTGGVSGANVLTF

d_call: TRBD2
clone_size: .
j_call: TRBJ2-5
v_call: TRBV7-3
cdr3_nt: TGTGCCAGCAGCTTAACGGGACTAGCAAGCATCCAGTACTTC
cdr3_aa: CASSLTGLASIQYF

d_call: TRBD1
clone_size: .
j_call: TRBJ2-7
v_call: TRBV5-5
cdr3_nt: TGTGCCAGCAGCCCAGGGACAGCCTTCCACGAGCAGTACTTC
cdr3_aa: CASSPGTAFHEQYF

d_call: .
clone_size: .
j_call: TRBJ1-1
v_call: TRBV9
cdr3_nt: TGTGCCAGCAGCGCCGGACAGACGACGAACACTGAAGCTTTCTTT
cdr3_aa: CASSAGQTTNTEAFF

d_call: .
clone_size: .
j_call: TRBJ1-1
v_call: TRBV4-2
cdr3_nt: TGTGCCAGCAGCCAAGATCTTACGGGGGGCGGGAACACTGAAGCTTTCTTT
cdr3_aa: CASSQDLTGGGNTEAFF

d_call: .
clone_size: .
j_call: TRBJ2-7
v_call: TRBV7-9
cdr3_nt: TGTGCCAGCACCAACTCCCTTGGGCTAACAAGCTCCTACGAGCAGTACTTC
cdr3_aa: CASTNSLGLTSSYEQYF

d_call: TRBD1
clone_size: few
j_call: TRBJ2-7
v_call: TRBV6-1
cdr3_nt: TGTGCCAGCAACACCTGGGGACAGGGGGCCTACGAGCAGTACTTC
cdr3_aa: CASNTWGQGAYEQYF

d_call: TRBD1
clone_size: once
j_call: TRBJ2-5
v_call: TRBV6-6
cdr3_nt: TGTGCCAGCAGTTCGATCAGGGGGGAGACCCAGTACTTC
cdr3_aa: CASSSIRGETQYF

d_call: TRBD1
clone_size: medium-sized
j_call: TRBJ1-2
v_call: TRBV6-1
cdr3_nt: TGTGCCAGCAGTCGTCGGACAGGGGATGGCTACACCTTC
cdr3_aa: CASSRRTGDGYTF